The rows below give T cell receptor beta chains drawn from one sample of a study of cytomegalovirus exposure and HLA in healthy donors. The data were produced by immunoSEQ multiplex PCR, yet TCRdb's version contains in-frame clones alone and is incomplete. The table lists 70,000 to 95,000 clones, 70% to 85% of them singletons. Material for sequencing was PBMCs. These receptors were collected from a man aged 25-40 years in good health and CMV-seropositive. Each CDR3 is given with its conserved first and last residue. The D gene is left open where the match is weak. Clone size appears in some rows only: once, few, many, or a class for an expanded clone.

CDR3 length: 15; J gene: TRBJ1-3; clone size: -; V gene: TRBV5-5; D gene: -; CDR3 DNA: TGTGCCAGCAGCCACCAGGGGTACTCTGGAAACACCATATATTTT; CDR3 protein: CASSHQGYSGNTIYF
CDR3 length: 13; J gene: TRBJ1-1; clone size: -; V gene: TRBV7-9; D gene: -; CDR3 DNA: TGTGCCAGCAGGGGGAATCGGAGGACTGAAGCTTTCTTT; CDR3 protein: CASRGNRRTEAFF
CDR3 length: 12; J gene: TRBJ1-1; clone size: -; V gene: TRBV29-1; D gene: -; CDR3 DNA: TGCAGCGTGGAGGGTTTGAACACTGAAGCTTTCTTT; CDR3 protein: CSVEGLNTEAFF
CDR3 length: 12; J gene: TRBJ1-2; clone size: -; V gene: TRBV6-1; D gene: -; CDR3 DNA: TGTGCCAGCAGAGAGGGCGGCTATGGCTACACCTTC; CDR3 protein: CASREGGYGYTF
CDR3 length: 15; J gene: TRBJ1-6; clone size: once; V gene: TRBV6-5; D gene: -; CDR3 DNA: TGTGCCAGCGGGCGCGGGGGACCCTATAATTCACCCCTCCACTTT; CDR3 protein: CASGRGGPYNSPLHF
CDR3 length: 15; J gene: TRBJ1-3; clone size: -; V gene: TRBV15; D gene: -; CDR3 DNA: TGTGCCACCAGCAGCCTGGGGCGGTCTGGAAACACCATATATTTT; CDR3 protein: CATSSLGRSGNTIYF
CDR3 length: 15; J gene: TRBJ2-6; clone size: -; V gene: TRBV4-3; D gene: -; CDR3 DNA: TGCGCCAGCAGCCAGGCGGGTTTTGGGGCCAACGTCCTGACTTTC; CDR3 protein: CASSQAGFGANVLTF
CDR3 length: 16; J gene: TRBJ2-5; clone size: -; V gene: TRBV11-2; D gene: TRBD2; CDR3 DNA: TGTGCCAGCAGCTTAGGGGCTAGCGGGACGCGCGAGACCCAGTACTTC; CDR3 protein: CASSLGASGTRETQYF
CDR3 length: 15; J gene: TRBJ1-3; clone size: -; V gene: TRBV11-2; D gene: -; CDR3 DNA: TGTGCCAGCAGCTTGCGGCCTGGCTCTGGAAACACCATATATTTT; CDR3 protein: CASSLRPGSGNTIYF
CDR3 length: 14; J gene: TRBJ2-5; clone size: -; V gene: TRBV27; D gene: -; CDR3 DNA: TGTGCCAGCAGTCAACTAGGGGGAGAAGAGACCCAGTACTTC; CDR3 protein: CASSQLGGEETQYF
CDR3 length: 15; J gene: TRBJ1-4; clone size: -; V gene: TRBV19; D gene: TRBD1; CDR3 DNA: TGTGCCAGTGGGGACAGGGGGCGCGAGGGGGAAAAACTGTTTTTT; CDR3 protein: CASGDRGREGEKLFF
CDR3 length: 13; J gene: TRBJ2-3; clone size: once; V gene: TRBV5-1; D gene: -; CDR3 DNA: TGCGCCAGCAGCTCCGAGGGTAGAGGTACGCAGTATTTT; CDR3 protein: CASSSEGRGTQYF
CDR3 length: 16; J gene: TRBJ2-2; clone size: -; V gene: TRBV12-5; D gene: -; CDR3 DNA: TGTGCTAGTGGTTTGGTACTACGGAGGGATACCGGGGAGCTGTTTTTT; CDR3 protein: CASGLVLRRDTGELFF
CDR3 length: 13; J gene: TRBJ1-5; clone size: -; V gene: TRBV19; D gene: -; CDR3 DNA: TGTGCCAGTAACAAGGGAGGCAGTCAGCCCCAGCATTTT; CDR3 protein: CASNKGGSQPQHF
CDR3 length: 16; J gene: TRBJ2-3; clone size: -; V gene: TRBV25-1; D gene: TRBD2; CDR3 DNA: TGTGCCAGCAGTCCCCCAACGGGGGGGATCACAGATACGCAGTATTTT; CDR3 protein: CASSPPTGGITDTQYF
CDR3 length: 16; J gene: TRBJ2-1; clone size: -; V gene: TRBV11-3; D gene: TRBD2; CDR3 DNA: TGTGCCAGCAGCTTAGGGGGGGGTGGGACGTACAATGAGCAGTTCTTC; CDR3 protein: CASSLGGGGTYNEQFF
CDR3 length: 14; J gene: TRBJ2-1; clone size: few; V gene: TRBV7-9; D gene: TRBD1; CDR3 DNA: TGTGCCAGCAGCTGGACAGGGTTTGGGGATGAGCAGTTCTTC; CDR3 protein: CASSWTGFGDEQFF
CDR3 length: 16; J gene: TRBJ2-7; clone size: -; V gene: TRBV2; D gene: TRBD1; CDR3 DNA: TGTGCCACCGAGAGGACCGGAGGACAGGGCATCCACGAGCAGTACTTC; CDR3 protein: CATERTGGQGIHEQYF
CDR3 length: 14; J gene: TRBJ1-1; clone size: few; V gene: TRBV5-1; D gene: -; CDR3 DNA: TGCGCCAGCAGCATGGACAGCCCGAACACTGAAGCTTTCTTT; CDR3 protein: CASSMDSPNTEAFF
CDR3 length: 9; J gene: TRBJ2-1; clone size: -; V gene: TRBV5-8; D gene: -; CDR3 DNA: TGTGCCAGCAGACGGGAGCAGTTCTTC; CDR3 protein: CASRREQFF
CDR3 length: 13; J gene: TRBJ1-6; clone size: -; V gene: TRBV5-1; D gene: -; CDR3 DNA: TGCGCCAGCATGGAGGGGCGAAATTCACCCCTCCACTTT; CDR3 protein: CASMEGRNSPLHF
CDR3 length: 16; J gene: TRBJ2-7; clone size: -; V gene: TRBV30; D gene: -; CDR3 DNA: TGTGCCTGGAGCAAAGGGGGGGGGTTGTGGGGCTACGAGCAGTACTTC; CDR3 protein: CAWSKGGGLWGYEQYF
CDR3 length: 14; J gene: TRBJ2-1; clone size: few; V gene: TRBV4-2; D gene: -; CDR3 DNA: TGTGCCAGCAGCCCTTGGGACAACCACAATGAGCAGTTCTTC; CDR3 protein: CASSPWDNHNEQFF
CDR3 length: 16; J gene: TRBJ2-3; clone size: once; V gene: TRBV25-1; D gene: TRBD2; CDR3 DNA: TGTGCCAGCAGTCCTCTCGGGGGGGGAGGCGAAGATACGCAGTATTTT; CDR3 protein: CASSPLGGGGEDTQYF
CDR3 length: 14; J gene: TRBJ2-7; clone size: -; V gene: TRBV28; D gene: TRBD2; CDR3 DNA: TGTGCCAGCAAGGGGAGCGGGAGGTTATACGAGCAGTACTTC; CDR3 protein: CASKGSGRLYEQYF
CDR3 length: 13; J gene: TRBJ1-1; clone size: -; V gene: TRBV15; D gene: -; CDR3 DNA: TGTGCCACCAGACCGGGTCTGAACACTGAAGCTTTCTTT; CDR3 protein: CATRPGLNTEAFF
CDR3 length: 17; J gene: TRBJ2-6; clone size: many; V gene: TRBV9; D gene: -; CDR3 DNA: TGTGCCAGCAGTACACAGGGGGGGTTCTCTGGGGCCAACGTCCTGACTTTC; CDR3 protein: CASSTQGGFSGANVLTF
CDR3 length: 14; J gene: TRBJ1-1; clone size: -; V gene: TRBV27; D gene: -; CDR3 DNA: TGTGCCAGCAGTTTTTACGGGGGTGGCACTGAAGCTTTCTTT; CDR3 protein: CASSFYGGGTEAFF
CDR3 length: 15; J gene: TRBJ2-1; clone size: -; V gene: TRBV5-1; D gene: TRBD1; CDR3 DNA: TGCGCCAGCAGCTTCGCAGGACAGGGGGTCGGTGAGCAGTTCTTC; CDR3 protein: CASSFAGQGVGEQFF
CDR3 length: 15; J gene: TRBJ1-3; clone size: -; V gene: TRBV5-5; D gene: -; CDR3 DNA: TGTGCCAGCAGCACCCCCCGACAGGCTGGAAACACCATATATTTT; CDR3 protein: CASSTPRQAGNTIYF
CDR3 length: 16; J gene: TRBJ1-5; clone size: -; V gene: TRBV4-2; D gene: -; CDR3 DNA: TGTGCCAGCAGCCAGGGCAGTAGATATAGCAATCAGCCCCAGCATTTT; CDR3 protein: CASSQGSRYSNQPQHF
CDR3 length: 12; J gene: TRBJ2-3; clone size: -; V gene: TRBV7-9; D gene: -; CDR3 DNA: TGTGCCAGCAGCCCTATCCGTGATACGCAGTATTTT; CDR3 protein: CASSPIRDTQYF
CDR3 length: 16; J gene: TRBJ1-5; clone size: -; V gene: TRBV28; D gene: TRBD1; CDR3 DNA: TGTGCCAGCAGTGCCCCCACAGGGGCGGGAAATCAGCCCCAGCATTTT; CDR3 protein: CASSAPTGAGNQPQHF
CDR3 length: 14; J gene: TRBJ1-6; clone size: once; V gene: TRBV19; D gene: -; CDR3 DNA: TGTGCCAGTAGTAAGGGCCGGGAGAATTCACCCCTCCACTTT; CDR3 protein: CASSKGRENSPLHF
CDR3 length: 12; J gene: TRBJ1-2; clone size: -; V gene: TRBV5-6; D gene: -; CDR3 DNA: TGTGCCAGCAGCTTCCACCAGGGCGGCTACACCTTC; CDR3 protein: CASSFHQGGYTF
CDR3 length: 14; J gene: TRBJ1-1; clone size: -; V gene: TRBV6-1; D gene: TRBD1; CDR3 DNA: TGTGCCAGCAGATCCGGGACAGCGGGCACTGAAGCTTTCTTT; CDR3 protein: CASRSGTAGTEAFF
CDR3 length: 13; J gene: TRBJ1-6; clone size: -; V gene: TRBV5-1; D gene: -; CDR3 DNA: TGCGCCAGCAGCCCCCGGAGTAATTCACCCCTCCACTTT; CDR3 protein: CASSPRSNSPLHF
CDR3 length: 19; J gene: TRBJ1-1; clone size: few; V gene: TRBV7-8; D gene: TRBD1; CDR3 DNA: TGTGCCAGCAGCTTAGCGCTAAGCGGGACAGGACTATTGAACACTGAAGCTTTCTTT; CDR3 protein: CASSLALSGTGLLNTEAFF
CDR3 length: 15; J gene: TRBJ1-3; clone size: -; V gene: TRBV10-3; D gene: -; CDR3 DNA: TGTGCCATCAGTGATCCTGTCGGCTCTGGAAACACCATATATTTT; CDR3 protein: CAISDPVGSGNTIYF
CDR3 length: 15; J gene: TRBJ2-7; clone size: -; V gene: TRBV6-1; D gene: -; CDR3 DNA: TGTGCCAGCAGTGAAGTCGTCGGCAGGCCCTACGAGCAGTACTTC; CDR3 protein: CASSEVVGRPYEQYF
CDR3 length: 15; J gene: TRBJ2-3; clone size: once; V gene: TRBV4-3; D gene: TRBD2; CDR3 DNA: TGCGCCAGCAGCCAAGGACTAGCGTCTACAGATACGCAGTATTTT; CDR3 protein: CASSQGLASTDTQYF
CDR3 length: 16; J gene: TRBJ2-7; clone size: -; V gene: TRBV7-2; D gene: -; CDR3 DNA: TGTGCCAGCAGCTTAGAGGGGACTTACAGCTCCTACGAGCAGTACTTC; CDR3 protein: CASSLEGTYSSYEQYF
CDR3 length: 14; J gene: TRBJ1-1; clone size: -; V gene: TRBV7-2; D gene: -; CDR3 DNA: TGTGCCAGCAGCTCGGGACACGCGAACACTGAAGCTTTCTTT; CDR3 protein: CASSSGHANTEAFF
CDR3 length: 14; J gene: TRBJ1-1; clone size: -; V gene: TRBV5-1; D gene: -; CDR3 DNA: TGCGCCAGCGGCACCCTCAGGGGGAACACTGAAGCTTTCTTT; CDR3 protein: CASGTLRGNTEAFF
CDR3 length: 14; J gene: TRBJ2-1; clone size: once; V gene: TRBV5-1; D gene: -; CDR3 DNA: TGCGCCAGCAGCGCCAGCGGGCCAAACAATGAGCAGTTCTTC; CDR3 protein: CASSASGPNNEQFF
CDR3 length: 14; J gene: TRBJ2-2; clone size: once; V gene: TRBV6-5; D gene: -; CDR3 DNA: TGTGCCAGCAGTTATCCGGACAGCACCGGGGAGCTGTTTTTT; CDR3 protein: CASSYPDSTGELFF
CDR3 length: 15; J gene: TRBJ2-7; clone size: -; V gene: TRBV30; D gene: TRBD1; CDR3 DNA: TGTGCCTGGAGGCCAGGGGGCAGGGGCCGGACCGAGCAGTACTTC; CDR3 protein: CAWRPGGRGRTEQYF